The TCR beta chain under discussion was sequenced for a study of blood T cell repertoires in COVID-19. This CDR3 is 13 amino acids long. The trim removed 4 bases at V and 3 bases at J, leaving 1 base unmatched. Germline V gene lookup returns CDR1 SGHRS and CDR2 YFSETQ. Original handling: Reference gene primer amplification yielded estimated nucleated cell counts. This table comes from immunoSEQ multiplex PCR, and its TCRdb copy is limited to in-frame clones, with some not included. V and J calls plus clone size are reproduced from that table; the DNA served to infer D and trimming. The sample has 200,000 or so clones, around four fifths seen once.

Sequencing was performed on peripheral blood. The chain combines TRBV5-1 with TRBJ2-5, with 9 positions matching TRBD1. The sequence came from a woman aged 55-75 years who had recovered from COVID-19. The DNA of the CDR3 is TGCGCCAGCAGCGGGACAGGGAAAGAGACCCAGTACTTC. Amino acids: CASSGTGKETQYF.